This T cell receptor (beta chain) originates from a study of technical replicates of blood from a handful of donors. Only in-frame clones appear in the TCRdb table, and some are missing; sequencing was by immunoSEQ multiplex PCR. Of about 56,000 clones in the sample, more than 90% are singletons; the top ten hold 2.5% to 4%. Source material: PBMCs. The receptor's source is a human donor in good health. Some clones in this sample may be carry-over from other donors' samples.

CDR3 protein: CASSVFIGTGANVLTF. In DNA form, the CDR3 reads TGTGCCAGCAGCGTTTTTATCGGTACTGGGGCCAACGTCCTGACTTTC. The rearrangement links TRBV27 to TRBJ2-6; D is unclear. Trimming cost V 6 bases and J 2 bases, with 14 bases left between them. The germline CDR1 and CDR2 sequences are MNHEY and SMNVEV (reference sequence). This CDR3 region has 16 residues. Looking up the rest from reference TRBV27 and TRBJ2-6 gives the full variable domain: EAQVTQNPRYLITVTGKKLTVTCSQNMNHEYMSWYRQDPGLGLRQIYYSMNVEVTDKGDVPEGYKVSRKEKRNFPLILESPSPNQTSLYFCASSVFIGTGANVLTFGAGSRLTVL.